The TCR beta chain described here comes from a study of T cells in Graves' hyperthyroidism and ophthalmopathy. Whole-study findings and limits: Blood samples included most of the expanded thyroid clonotypes exceeding 0.001. Median prediction lead before ophthalmopathy onset was about 6.5 months with the model.

Hyperthyroidism, newly diagnosed and lasting under 2 months, affected patients aged 18 to 65. On the basis of clinical symptoms, serum thyroxine and TRAb, thyroid ultrasound and orbital computed tomography, diagnoses were made. Template material for amplifying TCR beta CDR3 regions consisted of RNA transcripts. First-round RT-PCR with HTBI primers amplified the TCR CDR3 region. TCRdb reprocessed the multiplex PCR reads with MiXCR, giving one entry per CDR3 protein. The sample includes 350,000 to 400,000 distinct CDR3 sequences, under 15% of them seen just once. In its sample, this clonotype was seen a few times. The antigen is not known. One end of the junction is discordant with germline, which a read error may explain. This receptor was obtained from a woman aged 25 to 45 with Graves' hyperthyroidism. Material: blood.

CDR3 DNA: TGTGCCAGCAGCTATACTGGACGGGCAGAGGCCCAGTACTTC. It encodes CASSYTGRAEAQYF. V gene TRBV5-8 combines with J gene TRBJ2-5; unclear D gene. Germline-derived CDR1 and CDR2 are SGHTS and YDEGEE. The CDR3 loop spans 14 amino acids.